Included here is one T cell receptor beta chain sequence, with context. For TCR beta, libraries came from iRepertoire HTBI primers and Arm-PCR of CDR3 regions. TCRdb reprocessed the multiplex PCR reads via MiXCR and lists one record per CDR3 protein. The data hold around 500,000 distinct CDR3 sequences, with around 20% observed a single time. The sample is drawn from a study of regulatory T cells in long-lasting Graves disease. About the study: Positivity for TSH receptor antibodies plus over 5 years of antithyroid drugs meant persistent Graves' disease.

There are 16 residues in the CDR3. Deletions cut 5 bases from V and 4 bases from J, with 21 bases between. Germline loops: CDR1 SEHNR, CDR2 FQNEAQ (reference sequence). Time point given: persistent/refractory GD, antithyroid drugs over 5 years with positive TRAb. Preparation of the TCR library used RNA extracted from PBMCs. American Thyroid Association guidelines served as the basis for diagnosing Graves' disease. The patients were drawn from one endocrinology department in Xi'an, China. The rearrangement uses TRBV7-9 and TRBJ2-7; TRBD2 might be the D (6 bases). This specimen consisted of peripheral blood mononuclear cells (PBMCs), obtained when the disease was refractory, from a patient treated with antithyroid drugs. This receptor was obtained from a female donor with Graves disease. CDR3 in DNA: TGTGCCAGCAGCCCCTCTGATAGCGGTAGGGAATACGAGCAGTACTTC. As protein: CASSPSDSGREYEQYF. The entire variable domain, with the rest obtained from reference TRBV7-9 and TRBJ2-7, is as follows: DTGVSQNPRHKITKRGQNVTFRCDPISEHNRLYWYRQTLGQGPEFLTYFQNEAQLEKSRLLSDRFSAERPKGSFSTLEIQRTEQGDSAMYLCASSPSDSGREYEQYFGPGTRLTVT.